These 23 T cell receptor beta chains came from one sample sequenced in a study of regulatory T cells in long-lasting Graves disease. Investigators prepared the TCR beta libraries by applying iRepertoire HTBI primers and Arm-PCR of CDR3 regions. TCRdb re-derived calls from the multiplex PCR reads in MiXCR, one entry per CDR3 protein. The sample shows 400,000 to 500,000 distinct CDR3 sequences, around 23% of them seen only once. Regarding time point: persistent/refractory GD, antithyroid drugs over 5 years with positive TRAb. The TCR library was made from RNA extracted from PBMCs. Here the sequenced sample was peripheral blood mononuclear cells (PBMCs), taken when the disease was refractory, from a patient treated with antithyroid drugs. These receptors all stem from a female donor with Graves disease.

The chain joins TRBV6-1 to TRBJ2-2; 8 nucleotides align to TRBD1. Trimming took 3 bases from V and 0 from J; bases not matched to a gene: 18. Looked up from germline, CDR1 is MNHNS and CDR2 is SASEGT. The CDR3 is made up of 21 amino acids. Written as DNA, the CDR3 is TGTGCCAGCAGTGACTCTCTTTATGAGACAGGGGCGTCCGCGAACACCGGGGAGCTGTTTTTT. Its protein is CASSDSLYETGASANTGELFF.

This chain joins TRBV28 and TRBJ2-1, with 9 bases fitting TRBD2. After removal of 3 bases from V and 4 bases from J, the junction contained 13 bases not matched to a gene. Germline V gene lookup returns CDR1 MDHEN and CDR2 SYDVKM. The CDR3 sequence is 18 residues long. The CDR3 here is CASSFYSAGGPGYNEQFF. The CDR3 DNA sequence: TGTGCCAGCAGTTTTTACAGTGCGGGAGGGCCTGGGTACAATGAGCAGTTCTTC.

This clonotype was detected only a few times. The V and J genes are TRBV30 and TRBJ1-5; 7 bases match TRBD1. Looked up from germline, CDR1 is GTSNPN and CDR2 is SVGIG (reference sequence). J was trimmed by 5 bases and V by 5 bases; bases with no gene match: 12. The CDR3 runs to 15 residues. In DNA form, the CDR3 reads TGTGCCTGGTCCGGCAGGGGGTTGAGGGATCAGCCCCAGCATTTT. Amino acid sequence: CAWSGRGLRDQPQHF.

The rearrangement links TRBV6-1 to TRBJ1-5; 7 bases fit TRBD1. There are 15 residues in the CDR3. Germline trimming cut 5 bases from V and 7 bases from J; bases unmatched to any gene: 11. Germline CDR1 is MNHNS and CDR2 is SASEGT. The CDR3 region is CASSPSTRGDQPQHF. The CDR3 DNA follows: TGTGCCAGCAGTCCCTCGACCAGGGGGGACCAGCCCCAGCATTTT.

This clonotype was found a few times. The rearrangement uses TRBV30 and TRBJ2-5, with 7 bases aligning to TRBD1. V shed 2 bases and J 4 bases; nucleotides not matched to a gene: 7. This CDR3 spans 14 amino acids. Per the germline V gene, CDR1 is GTSNPN and CDR2 is SVGIG (reference sequence). DNA of the CDR3: TGTGCCTGGAGTCCTCAGGGGGTGCGAGAGACCCAGTACTTC. Its protein product is CAWSPQGVRETQYF.

This chain connects TRBV5-4 to TRBJ2-5; the match to TRBD2 covers 11 bases. The CDR3 has 17 amino acids. Germline values: CDR1 SGHNT, CDR2 YYREEE (reference sequence). The V segment lost 0 bases and the J segment 2 bases; nucleotides outside the gene matches: 6. In DNA form, the CDR3 reads TGTGCCAGCAGCTTGGATGGGGGGACTAGCGGACAAGAGACCCAGTACTTC. It codes for CASSLDGGTSGQETQYF.

The chain uses TRBV5-1 and TRBJ2-4; maybe TRBD1 (6 bases). CDR1 and CDR2 (germline): SGHRS, YFSETQ. The V gene lost 0 bases and the J gene lost 1 base, with 17 bases spanning the gap. This CDR3 spans 18 amino acids. In DNA, the CDR3 is TGCGCCAGCAGCTTGGAAGGGATCAGGGGTTCGGCCAAAAACATTCAGTACTTC. Its translation is CASSLEGIRGSAKNIQYF.

V gene TRBV4-2 combines with J gene TRBJ1-2; perhaps TRBD1 as D (5 bases). V was clipped by 1 base and J by 6 bases, with 12 bases between them. The CDR3 loop spans 14 amino acids. Germline CDR1 and CDR2: LGHNA and YNFKEQ. The CDR3 DNA is TGTGCCAGCAGCCAAGGCGACAGAGTCCATGGCTACACCTTC. It encodes CASSQGDRVHGYTF.

This clonotype was counted between two and nine times. This rearrangement joins TRBV30 to TRBJ2-1; no clear D. CDR3 length equals 10 residues. The germline V gene has CDR1 GTSNPN and CDR2 SVGIG (reference sequence). Trimming took 5 bases from V and 10 from J, leaving 9 bases between them. This CDR3 is CAWGVREQFF. The CDR3 DNA reads as TGTGCCTGGGGGGTCAGGGAGCAGTTCTTC.

This clonotype has ten or more counts. At one end, the junction sequence differs from germline, possibly due to a read error. The chain recombines TRBV2 with TRBJ1-6; TRBD1 aligns across 7 bases. Germline V gene sequence: CDR1 SNHLY, CDR2 FYNNEI. CDR3 length: 14 residues. CDR3 nucleotide sequence: TGTGCCAGCCGTGACAGGGTCGCGAATTCACCCCTCCACTTT. It codes for CASRDRVANSPLHF.

This clonotype came up a few times. This rearrangement joins TRBV3-1 to TRBJ2-2; no firm D call. V lost 4 bases and J lost 3, with 12 bases in between. Germline CDR1 reads LGHDT; CDR2 reads YNNKEL (reference sequence). The CDR3 length is 15 residues. CDR3 in amino acids: CASSREYSDTGELFF. The CDR3 nucleotides read TGTGCCAGCAGCCGGGAATATTCTGACACCGGGGAGCTGTTTTTT.

This clonotype was found many times. The chain is built from TRBV10-3 and TRBJ2-5; D gene ambiguous. Germline V gives CDR1 ENHRY, CDR2 SYGVKD. This CDR3 contains 15 residues. The germline V and J ends were trimmed by 3 bases and 3 bases, with 14 bases remaining between them. CDR3 DNA sequence: TGTGCCATCAGTGAATCTCCTACTGATGAAGAGACCCAGTACTTC. Amino acids: CAISESPTDEETQYF.

This clonotype came up a few times. CDR3 sequence (DNA): TGTGCCAGCAGTGGTACAGGGGGCTGGTCCTACAATGAGCAGTTCTTC. It is translated as CASSGTGGWSYNEQFF. The gene calls are TRBV28 and TRBJ2-1; 9 bases map to TRBD1. Looked up from germline, CDR1 is MDHEN and CDR2 is SYDVKM. J was trimmed by 1 base and V by 5 bases; bases with no gene match: 6. The CDR3 covers 16 residues.

This clonotype was found many times. CDR3 bases: TGTGCCACCAGATTAGGACTAGACTCCTACGAGCAGTACTTC. Residues: CATRLGLDSYEQYF. The rearrangement uses TRBV27 and TRBJ2-7, with 7 nucleotides matching TRBD2. CDR1 is MNHEY and CDR2 is SMNVEV in the germline V gene (reference sequence). After removal of 10 bases from V and 0 bases from J, the junction contained 9 bases not matched to a gene. The CDR3 covers 14 residues.

The chain carries TRBV2 and TRBJ1-1; maybe TRBD1 (6 bases). The CDR3 covers 15 residues. V was clipped by 2 bases and J by 2 bases, with 12 bases between them. Per germline, CDR1 SNHLY and CDR2 FYNNEI. The CDR3 loop reads CASSETSRGNTEAFF. The CDR3 region has the DNA TGTGCCAGCAGTGAAACTTCCAGGGGTAACACTGAAGCTTTCTTT.

In this sample, this clonotype turned up many times. This chain links TRBV15 with TRBJ2-5, with D perhaps TRBD1 (5 bases). Trimming removed 3 bases from V and 5 bases from J, with 13 bases in between. This CDR3 has 14 amino acids. Germline V gene lookup returns CDR1 LNHNV and CDR2 YYDKDF (reference sequence). Here the CDR3 DNA reads TGTGCCACCAGCAGCCCCAGGGTAGGGGAGACCCAGTACTTC. Its translation is CATSSPRVGETQYF. Full variable domain (rest looked up from reference TRBV15 and TRBJ2-5): DAMVIQNPRYQVTQFGKPVTLSCSQTLNHNVMYWYQQKSSQAPKLLFHYYDKDFNNEADTPDNFQSRRPNTSFCFLDIRSPGLGDTAMYLCATSSPRVGETQYFGPGTRLLVL.

In this sample, this clonotype turned up many times. The rearrangement joins TRBV2 to TRBJ2-5; D is unresolved. Trimming removed 6 bases from V and 5 bases from J, with 16 bases in between. CDR1 is SNHLY and CDR2 is FYNNEI in the germline V gene. The length of the CDR3 is 14 residues. CDR3 nucleotide sequence: TGTGCCAGCAGCCCCGGACCCCCCGGGGAGACCCAGTACTTC. Translated: CASSPGPPGETQYF.

This clonotype was recorded at least ten times. V usage is TRBV5-1 and J usage is TRBJ1-4; D remains unclear. The CDR3 has 13 amino acids. V was trimmed by 0 bases and J by 10 bases, leaving 10 bases between them. CDR1 and CDR2 (germline): SGHRS, YFSETQ. The CDR3 DNA follows: TGCGCCAGCAGCTTGGATCAAGAGAGAAAACTGTTTTTT. Protein product: CASSLDQERKLFF.

This clonotype was seen a handful of times. The rearrangement uses TRBV20-1 and TRBJ2-1; D ambiguous. Between the trimmed V and J ends, which lost 0 bases and 7 bases, there was a span of 10 bases. This CDR3 region has 13 residues. Germline V gene data show CDR1 as DFQATT and CDR2 as SNEGSKA (reference sequence). DNA of the CDR3: TGCAGTGCTAGAGAATCCAGGCGGAATGAGCAGTTCTTC. It codes for CSARESRRNEQFF.

In this sample, this clonotype turned up many times. The V gene is TRBV12-3 or TRBV12-4, the J gene TRBJ1-1; D is unresolved. This CDR3 spans 11 amino acids. The ends were cut back, 5 bases at V and 6 bases at J, with 7 bases in the middle. CDR3 region: CASSLEPEAFF. The CDR3 nucleotides read TGTGCCAGCAGTCTAGAACCTGAAGCTTTCTTT.

V and J are TRBV6-2 or TRBV6-3 and TRBJ2-3; D gene uncertain. Germline V CDR1 and CDR2: MNHEY, SVGEGT. V lost 8 bases to trimming and J lost 5 bases, with 14 bases between them. This CDR3 comprises 13 residues. DNA of the CDR3: TGTGCCAGCGCCTTGGGATGGTTAGATACGCAGTATTTT. Amino acids: CASALGWLDTQYF.

V is TRBV28 and J is TRBJ1-6, with a tentative D call TRBD1 (6 bases). The V gene lost 6 bases and the J gene lost 8 bases, with 17 bases spanning the gap. Germline CDR1 and CDR2: MDHEN and SYDVKM. There are 15 residues in the CDR3. CDR3: CASSRSLRTDSPLHF. The CDR3 region has the DNA TGTGCCAGCAGCCGATCCCTCAGGACAGATTCACCCCTCCACTTT. Variable domain in full (rest from reference TRBV28 and TRBJ1-6): DVKVTQSSRYLVKRTGEKVFLECVQDMDHENMFWYRQDPGLGLRLIYFSYDVKMKEKGDIPEGYSVSREKKERFSLILESASTNQTSMYLCASSRSLRTDSPLHFGNGTRLTVT.

This clonotype was seen repeatedly, ten times or more. This chain connects TRBV28 to TRBJ1-2; D is ambiguous. CDR3 length: 14 residues. Germline V gene data show CDR1 as MDHEN and CDR2 as SYDVKM. V gave up 3 bases and J gave up 0 bases, with 8 bases separating them. CDR3 DNA: TGTGCCAGCAGTTTCGATGGAGCTAACTATGGCTACACCTTC. This sequence encodes CASSFDGANYGYTF.